These T cell receptor beta chains were read from a single sample in a study of early T cells in non-severe SARS-CoV-2 infection. TCRdb ran MiXCR on the 5' RACE reads and lists one entry per CDR3 protein. This table has about 60,000 distinct CDR3 sequences, 9.5% to 15% appearing once. The specimen was whole blood. Receptors originate from an adult who was a healthcare worker with PCR-confirmed SARS-CoV-2 infection or an uninfected control (not recorded which). The CDR3 runs from the conserved cysteine through the conserved F or W. Part of the rows lack a size; the others show once, few, many or a class for expanded clones.

v_gene	abundance	j_gene	CDR3aa
TRBV20-1	many	TRBJ1-2	CSASPPDNYGYTF
TRBV3-1	once	TRBJ1-1	CASSHLGQFTEAFF
TRBV30	many	TRBJ1-1	CAWSPGGTARNTEAFF
TRBV7-6	many	TRBJ1-1	CASSLEQDRVLDTEAFF
TRBV30	many	TRBJ2-2	CAWSVLEGGANTGELFF
TRBV2	-	TRBJ1-1	CASSVGMNTEAFF
TRBV12-3/TRBV12-4	many	TRBJ1-6	CASSLRADYNSPLHF
TRBV3-1	many	TRBJ2-2	CASSQEARAGELFF
TRBV11-2	few	TRBJ2-7	CARRQGTYEQYF
TRBV10-3	many	TRBJ2-1	CAISEAARGYNEQFF
TRBV12-3/TRBV12-4	-	TRBJ2-1	CASSLGPLEQFF
TRBV20-1	-	TRBJ2-3	CSARDAGGPERTDTQYF
TRBV19	few	TRBJ1-2	CASSVDASFNYGYTF
TRBV29-1	many	TRBJ2-7	CSVDPGQGYEQYF
TRBV2	-	TRBJ2-3	CASSEGLAGYSDTQYF
TRBV5-6	few	TRBJ1-1	CASSLERTAREAFF
TRBV5-1	-	TRBJ1-1	CASSSDTFNTEAFF
TRBV12-3/TRBV12-4	-	TRBJ1-2	CASSYRMTANYGYTF
TRBV5-5	few	TRBJ1-4	CASSLVGRPNEKLFF
TRBV7-8	-	TRBJ1-4	CASSLAGQGPGKLFF
TRBV29-1	few	TRBJ2-1	CSVESSAGYNEQFF
TRBV11-2	-	TRBJ1-1	CASSTGQYTEVFF
TRBV24-1	-	TRBJ2-2	CATRGLAGDGELFF
TRBV5-5	few	TRBJ2-5	CASSLVPVETQYF
TRBV9	-	TRBJ1-1	CASSPQGAGRTEAFF
TRBV7-9	many	TRBJ1-1	CASSPYINSGPEVFF
TRBV2	-	TRBJ2-3	CASSGRQGRTDTQYF
TRBV6-6	many	TRBJ1-1	CASSYSQGNTEAFF
TRBV6-5	many	TRBJ2-7	CASRLRGMYEQYF
TRBV21-1	many	TRBJ2-7	CAGWGQKAYEQYF
TRBV7-9	few	TRBJ2-7	CASSGQGRYEQYF
TRBV19	many	TRBJ2-7	CATHGTGSSYEQYF
TRBV7-6	few	TRBJ2-2	CASSSSRGTSGGVLIGELFF
TRBV7-2	few	TRBJ2-6	CASSLRSGANVLTF
TRBV9	many	TRBJ2-3	CASSVSGSSSDTQYF
TRBV7-3	few	TRBJ2-2	CASSSDGTGELFF
TRBV29-1	few	TRBJ2-1	CSGAANTVEQFF
TRBV7-3	many	TRBJ2-2	CASSQWDLPSGELFF
TRBV29-1	-	TRBJ1-5	CSVEDGLNQPQHF
TRBV24-1	many	TRBJ2-7	CATPSGISYEQYF
TRBV4-3	-	TRBJ1-4	CASSQAQNEKLFF
TRBV7-3	-	TRBJ2-2	CASGTGSTGELFF
TRBV12-5	many	TRBJ1-1	CASGLIMYFRYNTEAFF
TRBV6-6	-	TRBJ2-7	CASSYPKGQEVDEQYF
TRBV21-1	many	TRBJ2-4	CASSNGLRVALKNIQYF
TRBV7-9	many	TRBJ2-3	CASSLVVNPDTQYF
TRBV7-8	-	TRBJ1-2	CASSPRGVVMNGYTF
TRBV30	-	TRBJ2-1	CAWSVFRDNEQFF
TRBV3-1	few	TRBJ2-1	CASSQDIGREVSYNEQFF
TRBV6-2/TRBV6-3	many	TRBJ1-5	CASRGQPQHF
TRBV9	few	TRBJ1-1	CASSLGNKRGEAFF
TRBV10-3	many	TRBJ2-3	CAIGLAGSEGADTQYF
TRBV6-2/TRBV6-3	many	TRBJ1-2	CASSSAGGYTF